These 31 T cell receptor beta chains were sequenced from one sample in a study of blood T cell repertoires in COVID-19. Generated by immunoSEQ multiplex PCR, the TCRdb table keeps only in-frame clones and is missing some. Of some 31,000 clones in the sample, around nine tenths were seen once. The sequenced sample was peripheral blood. These receptors originate from a human donor with active COVID-19. The donor label of this sample is uncertain.

The rearrangement links TRBV29-1 to TRBJ2-7, with unresolved D. This CDR3 spans 10 amino acids. V was cut by 4 bases and J by 3 bases, with 4 bases left in between. CDR1 SQVTM and CDR2 ANQGSEA come from the germline V gene. The CDR3 sequence is CSVANYEQYF. The CDR3 DNA sequence: TGCAGCGTTGCTAACTACGAGCAGTACTTC.

V usage is TRBV4-2 and J usage is TRBJ2-3; D is unresolved. CDR3 length: 14 residues. The germline gives CDR1 LGHNA, CDR2 YNFKEQ. The V gene lost 0 bases and the J gene lost 1 base, with 5 bases spanning the gap. The CDR3 here is CASSQEQGTDTQYF. The CDR3 coding sequence is TGTGCCAGCAGCCAAGAGCAGGGCACAGATACGCAGTATTTT.

This clone occurred once. The genes are TRBV9 and TRBJ2-7; 9 bases are a match to TRBD1. This CDR3 contains 15 residues. Looked up from germline, CDR1 is SGDLS and CDR2 is YYNGEE. With 0 bases clipped from V and 5 bases from J, the junction kept 6 bases outside the gene matches. The CDR3 coding sequence is TGTGCCAGCAGCGTAGGGGGACAGGGACACCACGAGCAGTACTTC. It specifies CASSVGGQGHHEQYF.

This clone turned up a few times. The rearrangement joins TRBV11-2 to TRBJ2-3; 9 positions match TRBD2. The germline V gene has CDR1 SGHAT and CDR2 FQNNGV. This CDR3 has 18 amino acids. V trimming: 0 bases; J trimming: 2 bases; junction bases outside the gene matches: 9. CDR3 nucleotides: TGTGCCAGCAGCTTAGATCTCAGCGGGGGGATCCTCACAGATACGCAGTATTTT. It encodes CASSLDLSGGILTDTQYF.

This clone has a single count. The rearrangement uses TRBV6-2 or TRBV6-3 and TRBJ2-7; a weak D match, TRBD2 (6 bases). With 4 bases removed from V and 3 bases from J, the gap between germline ends came to 10 bases. The CDR3 extends over 13 amino acids. CDR1 MNHEY and CDR2 SVGEGT come from the germline V gene. The CDR3 DNA sequence: TGTGCCAGCAGTTTACCGGGACTCTACGAGCAGTACTTC. Translating it yields CASSLPGLYEQYF.

V gene TRBV7-8 combines with J gene TRBJ1-1; D perhaps matches TRBD1 (6 bases). Trimming took off 10 bases at V and 0 bases at J, with 15 bases between the two ends. The germline V gene has CDR1 SGHVS and CDR2 FQNEAQ. The CDR3 spans 14 residues. CDR3 residues: CATSKGGMNTEAFF. The CDR3 DNA reads as TGTGCCACCTCGAAGGGGGGGATGAACACTGAAGCTTTCTTT.

V gene TRBV4-3 combines with J gene TRBJ2-3, with unresolved D. Germline V gene lookup returns CDR1 LGHNA and CDR2 YSLEER. The V and J ends lost 0 bases and 0 bases respectively, with 7 bases between them. The CDR3 sequence is 15 residues long. The CDR3 is CASSQDRRSTDTQYF. The CDR3 DNA follows: TGCGCCAGCAGCCAAGATAGGCGGAGCACAGATACGCAGTATTTT.

V usage is TRBV6-5 and J usage is TRBJ1-3, with 9 bases lining up with TRBD1. Germline CDR1 is MNHEY and CDR2 is SVGAGI. This CDR3 contains 14 residues. The J segment lost 5 bases and the V segment lost 8 bases, leaving 7 bases of the junction unmatched. CDR3 region: CASLGQGVRNTIYF. CDR3 DNA sequence: TGTGCCAGCCTGGGACAGGGAGTTCGAAACACCATATATTTT.

The rearrangement links TRBV19 to TRBJ1-3; D remains ambiguous. This CDR3 region has 15 residues. V lost 3 bases and J lost 2, with 11 bases in between. Germline V lookup: CDR1 LNHDA, CDR2 SQIVND (reference sequence). The CDR3 sequence: CASSIEPSAGNTIYF. CDR3 DNA sequence: TGTGCCAGTAGTATTGAGCCCTCTGCTGGAAACACCATATATTTT.

The genes are TRBV29-1 and TRBJ2-2, with a possible D match to TRBD1 (5 bases). Germline V gene sequence: CDR1 SQVTM, CDR2 ANQGSEA. The CDR3 is 14 amino acids. The V end was cut by 5 bases, the J end by 4 bases, with 14 bases between. In DNA, the CDR3 is TGCAGCGTTCCAGCTTTGGGGCCCACCGGGGAGCTGTTTTTT. This sequence encodes CSVPALGPTGELFF.

CDR3 sequence: CASTTGGIGYTF. DNA for the CDR3: TGTGCCAGCACGACAGGGGGCATTGGCTACACCTTC. The V gene is TRBV11-2, the J gene TRBJ1-2; 10 nucleotides match TRBD1. Germline V gene sequence: CDR1 SGHAT, CDR2 FQNNGV. With V trimmed by 7 bases and J by 7 bases, 3 bases remained unmatched. This CDR3 is built from 12 residues.

A few counts support this clone. The chain employs TRBV25-1 and TRBJ1-6; tentative D call: TRBD1 (5 bases). From germline, CDR1 is MGHDK and CDR2 SYGVNS. The CDR3 totals 13 residues. Trimming took off 7 bases at V and 8 bases at J, with 12 bases between the two ends. This chain's CDR3 is CASTRTGDSPLHF. CDR3 DNA: TGTGCCAGCACTAGAACGGGGGATTCACCCCTCCACTTT.

The chain carries TRBV20-1 and TRBJ2-2; D is perhaps TRBD1 (5 bases). The CDR3 sequence is 15 residues long. Germline V gene data show CDR1 as DFQATT and CDR2 as SNEGSKA (reference sequence). Trimming shortened V by 5 bases and J by 3 bases, and 16 bases separated the two germline ends. The chain's CDR3 is CSARETVADTGELFF. The CDR3 DNA is TGCAGTGCTCGTGAGACAGTTGCGGACACCGGGGAGCTGTTTTTT.

In its sample, this clone was seen once. The chain uses TRBV3-1 (or the pseudogene TRBV3-2) and TRBJ1-5, with TRBD1 identical over 9 bases. The V gene's germline CDR1 is LGHDT and CDR2 YNNKEL (reference sequence). This CDR3 region has 14 residues. V shed 6 bases and J 4 bases; nucleotides not matched to a gene: 4. In DNA form, the CDR3 reads TGTGCCAGCAGTTCACAGGGGGCGAATCAGCCCCAGCATTTT. It yields the protein CASSSQGANQPQHF.

The chain employs TRBV5-1 and TRBJ1-2; tentatively, D is TRBD1 (5 bases). Trimming shortened V by 3 bases and J by 4 bases, and 16 bases separated the two germline ends. Germline V gene data show CDR1 as SGHRS and CDR2 as YFSETQ. The CDR3 is 15 residues long. DNA for the CDR3: TGCGCCAGCAGCTCGGCCGGGGGGGAAGGCTATGGCTACACCTTC. This gives the protein CASSSAGGEGYGYTF.

The CDR3 nucleotides read TGTGCCAGAACTTGCTTTTCGACACCCAACACCGGGGAGCTGTTTTTT. It translates to CARTCFSTPNTGELFF. The chain combines TRBV6-8 with TRBJ2-2; no definite D call. Germline V lookup: CDR1 MNHGY, CDR2 SAAAGT. The CDR3 extends over 16 amino acids. The ends were cut back, 9 bases at V and 2 bases at J, with 19 bases in the middle.

This chain links TRBV7-8 with TRBJ2-7; TRBD2 aligns across 8 bases. The J segment lost 3 bases and the V segment lost 1 base, leaving 5 bases of the junction unmatched. Germline CDR1 SGHVS, CDR2 FQNEAQ. The CDR3 contains 15 residues. The CDR3 spells CASSLEGGGLYEQYF. In nucleotides, the CDR3 is TGTGCCAGCAGCTTAGAGGGCGGGGGGCTCTACGAGCAGTACTTC. The entire variable domain, with the rest obtained from reference TRBV7-8 and TRBJ2-7, is as follows: GAGVSQSPRYKVAKRGQDVALRCDPISGHVSLFWYQQALGQGPEFLTYFQNEAQLDKSGLPSDRFFAERPEGSVSTLKIQRTQQEDSAVYLCASSLEGGGLYEQYFGPGTRLTVT.

The chain has TRBV4-3 and TRBJ2-7; perhaps TRBD2 as D (5 bases). CDR1 LGHNA and CDR2 YSLEER come from the germline V gene. Trimming stripped 0 bases from V and 3 bases from J, with 12 bases between. This CDR3 is 15 amino acids long. For the CDR3, the DNA is TGCGCCAGCAGCCAAGATATTAGCGACAACTACGAGCAGTACTTC. This codes for CASSQDISDNYEQYF.

The chain has TRBV7-3 and TRBJ2-1, with 7 bases fitting TRBD1. V shed 5 bases and J 5 bases; nucleotides not matched to a gene: 6. CDR1 is SGHTA, CDR2 FQGTGA, per germline. This CDR3 contains 14 residues. CDR3 sequence reads: CASSPGTVHNEQFF. The DNA for the CDR3 is TGTGCCAGCAGCCCGGGGACAGTACACAATGAGCAGTTCTTC.

The gene calls are TRBV5-1 and TRBJ2-7, with 10 bases matching TRBD2. Germline V gene data show CDR1 as SGHRS and CDR2 as YFSETQ. The CDR3 is made up of 16 amino acids. V dropped 0 bases and J dropped 1; count of bases not matched to a gene: 4. The CDR3 sequence: CASSLDLAGESYEQYF. The CDR3 region has the DNA TGCGCCAGCAGCTTGGACCTAGCGGGGGAATCCTACGAGCAGTACTTC.

The gene calls are TRBV7-6 and TRBJ2-2, with a possible D match to TRBD2 (6 bases). V lost 5 bases to trimming and J lost 7 bases, with 29 bases between them. CDR1 and CDR2 (germline): SGHVS, FNYEAQ. The CDR3 has 19 amino acids. For the CDR3, the DNA is TGTGCCAGCAGCATACCCAACGTCGGGGGTCCGATGGATAACGGGGAGCTGTTTTTT. Protein sequence: CASSIPNVGGPMDNGELFF.

The rearrangement joins TRBV10-3 to TRBJ1-2; 10 bases line up with TRBD1. J was trimmed by 8 bases and V by 6 bases; bases with no gene match: 9. Germline V CDR1 and CDR2: ENHRY, SYGVKD. There are 14 residues in the CDR3. CDR3 nucleotides: TGTGCCATCAGGGCCGGGACAGGGGATTACGGCTACACCTTC. Translation: CAIRAGTGDYGYTF.

The chain has TRBV10-3 and TRBJ1-2; D uncertain. This CDR3 spans 13 amino acids. V was trimmed by 4 bases and J by 4 bases, leaving 10 bases between them. In germline, CDR1 is ENHRY, CDR2 SYGVKD. CDR3 nucleotide sequence: TGTGCCATCAGTGGCGAGAGGAGCTATGGCTACACCTTC. Protein: CAISGERSYGYTF.

The chain links TRBV5-1 to TRBJ2-7, with 8 bases identical to TRBD2. Germline CDR1 and CDR2: SGHRS and YFSETQ. The CDR3 is 14 residues long. V shed 7 bases, J shed 3 bases, and the junction held 9 bases outside the gene matches. CDR3 region: CASRREGPSYEQYF. For the CDR3, the DNA is TGCGCCAGCCGCCGGGAGGGCCCGAGCTACGAGCAGTACTTC.

This chain joins TRBV24-1 and TRBJ2-3, with 13 bases that match TRBD2. The germline V gene encodes CDR1 KGHDR and CDR2 SFDVKD. The CDR3 totals 17 residues. J lost 2 bases, V lost 3 bases, and 4 bases had no gene match. The CDR3 here is CATSDTTSGGITDTQYF. The CDR3 nucleotides are TGTGCCACCAGTGATACGACTAGCGGGGGGATCACAGATACGCAGTATTTT.

CDR3 protein: CASSWGGGTSYGYTF. DNA of the CDR3: TGTGCCAGCAGTTGGGGCGGAGGGACCTCCTATGGCTACACCTTC. This chain uses TRBV27 with TRBJ1-2, with D possibly being TRBD1 (5 bases). This CDR3 region has 15 residues. Germline V gene sequence: CDR1 MNHEY, CDR2 SMNVEV (reference sequence). V lost 4 bases and J lost 4, with 16 bases in between.

The V gene is TRBV5-1, the J gene TRBJ1-4; 7 bases match TRBD1. CDR3 length equals 15 residues. Germline CDR1 SGHRS, CDR2 YFSETQ. Trimming cost V 0 bases and J 4 bases; bases outside gene matches: 3. The CDR3 region has the DNA TGCGCCAGCAGCTTGGGGGACAGCTATAATGAAAAACTGTTTTTT. Residues: CASSLGDSYNEKLFF. The variable domain in full, completed from reference TRBV5-1 and TRBJ1-4, reads KAGVTQTPRYLIKTRGQQVTLSCSPISGHRSVSWYQQTPGQGLQFLFEYFSETQRNKGNFPGRFSGRQFSNSRSEMNVSTLELGDSALYLCASSLGDSYNEKLFFGSGTQLSVL.

The V gene is TRBV6-6, the J gene TRBJ1-2, with D tentatively TRBD1 (6 bases). CDR1 is MNHNY and CDR2 is SVGAGI in the germline V gene (reference sequence). The CDR3 spans 15 residues. Between the trimmed V and J ends, which lost 0 bases and 7 bases, there was a span of 15 bases. The CDR3 protein is CASSYSLGAGSGYTF. CDR3 bases: TGTGCCAGCAGTTACTCCTTGGGGGCAGGAAGTGGCTACACCTTC.

The genes are TRBV11-1 and TRBJ1-6; D might be TRBD1 (5 bases). Germline V gene data show CDR1 as SGHAT and CDR2 as FQDESV (reference sequence). This CDR3 has 15 amino acids. V lost 7 bases and J 0 bases, leaving 10 bases between the germline ends. The DNA for the CDR3 is TGTGCCAGCACACAGGCGAGCTCCTATAATTCACCCCTCCACTTT. Translated: CASTQASSYNSPLHF.

The chain joins TRBV5-4 to TRBJ2-5; weak D call: TRBD2 (6 bases). Trimming took 2 bases from V and 4 from J, leaving 15 bases between them. This CDR3 comprises 15 residues. CDR1 and CDR2 (germline): SGHNT, YYREEE (reference sequence). In DNA form, the CDR3 reads TGTGCCAGCAGCTTTGGGGGGATCGACCTAGAGACCCAGTACTTC. It yields the protein CASSFGGIDLETQYF. The full variable domain, completed using reference TRBV5-4 and TRBJ2-5, is ETGVTQSPTHLIKTRGQQVTLRCSSQSGHNTVSWYQQALGQGPQFIFQYYREEENGRGNFPPRFSGLQFPNYSSELNVNALELDDSALYLCASSFGGIDLETQYFGPGTRLLVL.

This chain joins TRBV19 and TRBJ1-2, with 11 positions matching TRBD1. The CDR3 sequence is 17 residues long. V dropped 5 bases and J dropped 4; count of bases not matched to a gene: 12. Germline values: CDR1 LNHDA, CDR2 SQIVND (reference sequence). The CDR3 spells CASSDRTGGAGSYGYTF. DNA for the CDR3: TGTGCCAGTAGTGACCGGACAGGGGGCGCCGGTTCCTATGGCTACACCTTC.